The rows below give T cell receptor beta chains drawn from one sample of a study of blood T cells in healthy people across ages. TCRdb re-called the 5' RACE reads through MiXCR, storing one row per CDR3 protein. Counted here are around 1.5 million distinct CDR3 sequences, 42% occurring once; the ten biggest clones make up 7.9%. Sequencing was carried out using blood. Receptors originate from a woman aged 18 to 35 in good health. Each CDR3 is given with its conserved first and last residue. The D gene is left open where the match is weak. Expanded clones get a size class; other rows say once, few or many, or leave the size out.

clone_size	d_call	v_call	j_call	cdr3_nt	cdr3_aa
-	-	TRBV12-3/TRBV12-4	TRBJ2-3	TGTGCCAGCAGCCCAGGGAACCAGCGGACCACAGATACGCAGTATTTT	CASSPGNQRTTDTQYF
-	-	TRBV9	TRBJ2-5	TGTGCCAGCAGTGGGGACGGGAGCTCCTACAATGAGAAGTACTTC	CASSGDGSSYNEKYF
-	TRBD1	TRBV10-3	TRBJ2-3	TGTGCCATAGGACAGGCGGCAGATACGCAGTATTTT	CAIGQAADTQYF
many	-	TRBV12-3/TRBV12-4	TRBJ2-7	TGTGCCAGCAGCCCGGGGGTCGAGCAGTACTTC	CASSPGVEQYF
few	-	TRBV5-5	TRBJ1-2	TGTGCCAGCAGCCAAAGACCGATCCTTGGCTACACCTTC	CASSQRPILGYTF
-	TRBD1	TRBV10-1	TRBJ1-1	TGCGCCAGCAGTACAGGGGGAACCACTGAAGCTTTCTTT	CASSTGGTTEAFF
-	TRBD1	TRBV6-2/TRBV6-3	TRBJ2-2	TGTGCCAGCGGCACAGGGGACGCCGGGGAGCTGTTTTTT	CASGTGDAGELFF
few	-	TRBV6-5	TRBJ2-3	TGTGCCAGCAGCCCCTCGCCCTACTCCGGGACGCAGTATTTT	CASSPSPYSGTQYF
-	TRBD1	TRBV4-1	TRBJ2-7	TGCGCCAGCAGCCACCGGGACAGGACAGGGGGCGACGAGCAGTACTTC	CASSHRDRTGGDEQYF
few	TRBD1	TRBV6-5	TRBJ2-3	TGTGCCAGCAGTTACCCGACAGGGGCAGATACGCAGTATTTT	CASSYPTGADTQYF
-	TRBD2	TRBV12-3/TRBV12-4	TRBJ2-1	TGTGCCAGCAGCCCAGGGCCTAGCGGCTACAATGAGCAGTTCTTC	CASSPGPSGYNEQFF
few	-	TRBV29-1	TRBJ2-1	TGCAGCGTTGAAGAAGGGGGGATTGAGCAGTTCTTC	CSVEEGGIEQFF
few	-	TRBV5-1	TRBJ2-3	TGCGCCAGCAGCCTGGGGACGGGAAAGCCCAGCACAGATACGCAGTATTTT	CASSLGTGKPSTDTQYF
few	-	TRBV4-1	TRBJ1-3	TGCGCCAGCAGCCAGCCCGGGGGCGCATCTGGAAACACCATATATTTT	CASSQPGGASGNTIYF
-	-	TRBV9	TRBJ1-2	TGTGCCAGCAGCGTTGGGTGGGGCAACTATGGCTACACCTTC	CASSVGWGNYGYTF
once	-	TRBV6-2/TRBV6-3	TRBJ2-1	TGTGCCAGCAGACAGGGATTCGAGCAGTTCTTC	CASRQGFEQFF
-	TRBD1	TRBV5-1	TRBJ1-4	TGCGCCAGCAGCCGGACAGGGGGGAATGTAGTAACTAATGAAAAACTGTTTTTT	CASSRTGGNVVTNEKLFF
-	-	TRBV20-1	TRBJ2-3	TGCAGTGCTCCGCAACCCGACGGACGGCCTTGGGATACGCAGTATTTT	CSAPQPDGRPWDTQYF
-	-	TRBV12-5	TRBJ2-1	TGTGCTAGTGGTTTGGGGGGACTGCACCCTTACAATGAGCAGTTCTTC	CASGLGGLHPYNEQFF
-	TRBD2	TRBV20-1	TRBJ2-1	TGCAGTGCTGGAAGACTAGCGGGAAGCAATGAGCAGTTCTTC	CSAGRLAGSNEQFF